A selection of T cell receptor beta chains follows, all from one sample in a study of cytomegalovirus exposure and HLA in healthy donors. Profiled with immunoSEQ multiplex PCR; TCRdb holds only in-frame clones, not every one. The sample holds about 130,000 clones; approximately 89% are singletons and the top ten take approximately 6.7%. The sequenced sample was PBMCs. Every receptor here comes from a woman aged 25 to 45 in good health and CMV-seropositive. Each CDR3 is given with its conserved first and last residue. The D gene is left open where the match is weak. Clone size is not always given. Where it is, it says once, few, many or a class for expanded clones.

-,TRBJ1-6,-,TRBV28,TGTGCCAGCAGTTTAGCCGGGAGCTCCTATAATTCACCCCTCCACTTT,CASSLAGSSYNSPLHF
few,TRBJ2-7,TRBD1,TRBV19,TGTGCCAGTACCCTGGGACAGGGTGACTACGAGCAGTACTTC,CASTLGQGDYEQYF
-,TRBJ1-5,-,TRBV2,TGTGCCAGCCAGGACAGCAGGAATCAGCCCCAGCATTTT,CASQDSRNQPQHF
-,TRBJ2-3,-,TRBV2,TGTGCCAGCAGTGGACAGGTGGTAGATACGCAGTATTTT,CASSGQVVDTQYF
-,TRBJ1-1,-,TRBV19,TGTGCCAGTAGTGTCGCCGGGACACTGAACACTGAAGCTTTCTTT,CASSVAGTLNTEAFF
once,TRBJ1-1,-,TRBV27,TGTGCCAGCAGTTTGCAGGGCCGAGACACTGAAGCTTTCTTT,CASSLQGRDTEAFF
-,TRBJ2-3,-,TRBV30,TGTGCCTGGAGTGGGAGCGATACGCAGTATTTT,CAWSGSDTQYF
few,TRBJ2-2,TRBD2,TRBV6-1,TGTGCCGGCCTGGGGGGGTGGGGCGGGGAGCTGTTTTTT,CAGLGGWGGELFF
-,TRBJ2-5,-,TRBV19,TGTGCCAGTAGGTGGGAGGAGACCCAGTACTTC,CASRWEETQYF
-,TRBJ1-2,-,TRBV6-1,TGTGCCAGCAGCATAACAGGGTCCAATGTTGGCTACACCTTC,CASSITGSNVGYTF
few,TRBJ2-5,-,TRBV4-1,TGCGCCAGCAGCCAAGCGGTGAAAGAGACCCAGTACTTC,CASSQAVKETQYF
-,TRBJ2-6,TRBD2,TRBV27,TGTGCCAGCAGTTTATCGATGGGGGGGGCTGGGGCCAACGTCCTGACTTTC,CASSLSMGGAGANVLTF
-,TRBJ1-4,TRBD1,TRBV7-9,TGTTCCAGCAGCCTTAGAGGGACAGGGGGTGAAAAACTGTTTTTT,CSSSLRGTGGEKLFF
-,TRBJ1-6,-,TRBV5-6,TGTGCCAGCAGCTCCCTCAAGACAGGTTCACCCCTCCACTTT,CASSSLKTGSPLHF
-,TRBJ2-3,TRBD2,TRBV6-1,TGTGCCAGCAGTGACGGGACTAGCGGGGGGGCAGATACGCAGTATTTT,CASSDGTSGGADTQYF
-,TRBJ2-2,TRBD2,TRBV2,TGTGCCAGCAGGTCTTTAGCGGGGTACACCGGGGAGCTGTTTTTT,CASRSLAGYTGELFF
-,TRBJ2-7,TRBD2,TRBV7-2,TGTGCCAGCAGCCCTCGGACTAGCGGGAGCGGGCAGTACTTC,CASSPRTSGSGQYF
-,TRBJ1-2,TRBD1,TRBV2,TGTGCCAGCAGTGGATCCGGGACAGGGTTCTATGGCTACACCTTC,CASSGSGTGFYGYTF
-,TRBJ1-4,-,TRBV18,TGTGCCAGCTCACCAGGCCGAAGTGAAAAACTGTTTTTT,CASSPGRSEKLFF
few,TRBJ1-5,-,TRBV4-1,TGCGCCAGCAGCCACCAGGATTATCAGCCCCAGCATTTT,CASSHQDYQPQHF